This is a list of T cell receptor beta chains from one sample in a study of blood T cell repertoires in COVID-19. Some clones are missing from TCRdb's copy, which holds only in-frame ones; the method was immunoSEQ multiplex PCR. The sample carries 150,000 to 200,000 clones, around 73% recorded once. Input material: PBMCs or T cells enriched from blood (not recorded which). The origin of the receptors is a woman aged 45-65 years who had recovered from COVID-19. Both conserved end residues are part of each CDR3. Expanded clones get a size class; other rows say once, few or many, or leave the size out.

>.|TRBV28
CASSFQSTDTQYF
>.|TRBV6-2/TRBV6-3
CASSYSAHTGLATYEQYF
>.|TRBV7-2
CASIALQGFLNEQFF
>once|TRBV27
CASSLFEGAGAFF
>.|TRBV5-1
CASSLVPASGTDTQYF
>.|TRBV28
CAIERSGMENEQFF
>.|TRBV4-2
CATTQEGAGGGADTQYF
>.|TRBV14
CASSLRTGGYSGTEAFF
>.|TRBV30
CAWSVTGGNTIYF
>once|TRBV2
CASTSSTETQYF
>.|TRBV5-1
CASSLVGSGSYYNEQFF
>.|TRBV28
CASSLLSRLSNQPQHF
>few|TRBV10-3
CATGGGVNTEAFF
>.|TRBV27
CASSFNLGQGSYTF
>.|TRBV15
CATSLDRGLYEQYF
>.|TRBV5-4
CASSLGQSSSGNTIYF
>.|TRBV12-3/TRBV12-4
CASMRDSGQYF
>once|TRBV10-3
CAISRDRRGSGANVLTF
>.|TRBV5-1
CASSLAVQETQYF
>once|TRBV7-2
CASSREGQRQETQYF
>.|TRBV19
CASSIMSGSQAGANVLTF
>.|TRBV19
CASSISEGSNQPQHF
>.|TRBV28
CASSRGLNTNQPQHF
>.|TRBV29-1
CSVFEGAEFYGYTF
>.|TRBV5-1
CASSTEYEQYF
>once|TRBV28
CASSSELPNNEQFF
>.|TRBV5-1
CASPLGVQDYEQYF
>few|TRBV5-4
CASSLAGGDYGYTF
>.|TRBV5-4
CASSDRGGREQFF
>.|TRBV5-1
CASSPAGSADTQYF
>.|TRBV9
CASSARTSGRFSTIDEQFF
>.|TRBV2
CASTPSTVLGELFF
>once|TRBV5-1
CASSSLGQQVNYGYTF
>few|TRBV6-2/TRBV6-3
CASSYGAIRAYGYTF
>.|TRBV30
CAWKRTGLTEAFF
>.|TRBV27
CASSLSLNYGTEAFF
>.|TRBV3-1/TRBV3-2
CASSSHSQGKLDNEQFF
>few|TRBV28
CASSSTGTGAANYGYTF
>.|TRBV5-1
CASSSAEEGYEQYF
>.|TRBV7-2
CASSVSGGSTYEQYF
>once|TRBV19
CASSPGLAGEQFF
>.|TRBV7-2
CASSLFGTSEETQYF
>.|TRBV11-2
CASRLLRGRTTGELFF